This T cell receptor (beta chain) was recorded in a study of CD8+ T cells in alopecia areata. Study information: Treated patients received oral tofacitinib, 5 to 10 mg twice daily. Study-level points and caveats: Whether baseline CD8+ expansion is linked to response remains uncertain, given a single nonresponder. A large proportion of expanded lesional clones were detected persisting in scalp and blood during tofacitinib.

Germline V gene sequence: CDR1 SGHNT, CDR2 YYREEE (reference sequence). The ends lost 7 bases at V and 3 bases at J; junction bases unmatched: 12. This CDR3 has 16 residues. To note about this clone: Antigen: not known.

The treatment was: oral pan-JAK inhibitor, 5-10 mg twice daily. CD4+ and CD8+ T cells were sorted from PBMCs stained for CD3, CD4 and CD8. RNA, once extracted, was reverse transcribed into cDNA for use as the sequencing template. The assay was immunoSEQ multiplex PCR, and TCRdb's table has in-frame clones only and misses some. The top ten clones hold about 19% of a sample with about 42,000 clones, roughly 90% of them seen once. This clonotype originated in a human donor with alopecia areata. This rearrangement joins TRBV5-4 to TRBJ2-3, with TRBD2 matching over 9 bases. This specimen was CD8+ T cells sorted from blood, taken at week 24, from a patient treated with tofacitinib. The CDR3, as DNA: TGTGCCAGCTTCCCTCCGGGACTAGCAGTTACAGATACGCAGTATTTT. Its translation is CASFPPGLAVTDTQYF.